This TCR beta chain is from a study of control samples from healthy donors and cancer patients. This clone was detected only once. The germline CDR1 and CDR2 sequences are SGHRS and YFSETQ. The CDR3 length is 12 residues. Trimming shortened V by 6 bases and J by 4 bases, and 11 bases separated the two germline ends. Using immunoSEQ multiplex PCR, the repertoire was profiled, and TCRdb retains in-frame clones only, with some absent. The data hold 150,000 to 200,000 clones, with approximately 90% observed a single time. The chain is built from TRBV5-1 and TRBJ2-7; D remains ambiguous. Sequencing was done on a sample of blood. This sequence was found in a man aged 30 to 39 in good health. The CDR3 is CASTTDGYEQYF. CDR3 sequence (DNA): TGCGCCAGCACCACGGACGGTTACGAGCAGTACTTC.